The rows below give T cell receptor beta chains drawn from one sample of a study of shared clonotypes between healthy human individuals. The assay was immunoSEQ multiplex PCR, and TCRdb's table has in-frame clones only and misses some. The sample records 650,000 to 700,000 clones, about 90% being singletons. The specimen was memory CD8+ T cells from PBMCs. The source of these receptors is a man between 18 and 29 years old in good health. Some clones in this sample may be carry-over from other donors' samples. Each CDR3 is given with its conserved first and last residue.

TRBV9,CASSRYQGQGARNEKLFF
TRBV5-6,CASSLGLVGNEQYF
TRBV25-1,CASGPPGHPYEQYF
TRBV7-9,CASSSSGTGVDTQYF
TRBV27,CASRLAGGAYNEQFF
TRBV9,CASSVGQGSEQYF
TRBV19,CASNIRRSYNEQFF
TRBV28,CASSRWRASGNTIYF
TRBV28,CASSFLGAGNTIYF
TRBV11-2,CASSLGDRLLGLTGELFF
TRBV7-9,CASRFEGGAQYF
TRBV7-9,CASSFDYSYNEQFF
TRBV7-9,CASSLKGGEQYF
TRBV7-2,CASRTAGGPSYEQYF
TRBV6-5,CASSHFTGVGETQYF
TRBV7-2,CASSLAGTGREKNATNEKLFF
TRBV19,CASSISLAASLQGFF
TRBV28,CASTSTGSRPTNEKLFF
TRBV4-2,CASSQGWEGYEQYF
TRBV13,CASSANWQPYEQYF
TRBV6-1,CASSEEGTANYEQYF
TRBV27,CATLPRGGHTGELFF
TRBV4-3,CASSRLYAATNEKLFF
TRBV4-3,CASSKEDRANTEAFF
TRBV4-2,CASSVAGGERRETQYF
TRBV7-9,CASSSTWGPYGYTF
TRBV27,CASSSGQVLGREAFF
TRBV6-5,CASGGNRGHEKLFF
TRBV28,CASSSPTGLEDSYNEQFF
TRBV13,CASSESPGSRGTEAFF
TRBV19,CASSLHINRDRGETQYF
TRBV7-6,CASSLGQSNTGELFF
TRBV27,CASSPRAGNQPQHF
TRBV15,CATSRQFDYNEQFF
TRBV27,CASSFLGQGYNEQYF
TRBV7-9,CASRRLPYEQYF
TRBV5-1,CASSSGEEYTGELFF
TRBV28,CASSLYPTASAPTEAFF
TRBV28,CASSLGGYSNQPQHF
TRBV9,CASSVSGNRGEQYF
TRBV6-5,CASSSLNIQYF
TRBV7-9,CASSLGEDSYGYTF
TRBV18,CATLRPGPTSSGANVLTF
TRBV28,CASSRVVDEQFF
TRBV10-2,CASSESSGVETQYF
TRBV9,CASSPLAGGDYEQYF
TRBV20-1,CSAPGASQFF